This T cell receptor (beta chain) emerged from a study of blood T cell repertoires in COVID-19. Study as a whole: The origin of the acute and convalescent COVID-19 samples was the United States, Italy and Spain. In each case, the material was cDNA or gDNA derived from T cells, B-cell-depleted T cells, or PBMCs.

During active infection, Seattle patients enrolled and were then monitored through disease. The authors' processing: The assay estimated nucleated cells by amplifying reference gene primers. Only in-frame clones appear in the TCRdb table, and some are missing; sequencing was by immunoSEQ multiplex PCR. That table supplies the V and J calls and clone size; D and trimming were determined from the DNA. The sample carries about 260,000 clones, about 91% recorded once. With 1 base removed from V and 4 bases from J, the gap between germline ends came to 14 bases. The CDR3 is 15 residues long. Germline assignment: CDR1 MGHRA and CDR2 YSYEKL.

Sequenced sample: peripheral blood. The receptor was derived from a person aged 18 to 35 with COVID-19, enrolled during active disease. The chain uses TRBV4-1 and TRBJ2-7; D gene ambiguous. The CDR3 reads CASSQGTRGQYEQYF. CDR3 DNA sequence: TGCGCCAGCAGCCAAGGTACCCGAGGTCAGTACGAGCAGTACTTC.